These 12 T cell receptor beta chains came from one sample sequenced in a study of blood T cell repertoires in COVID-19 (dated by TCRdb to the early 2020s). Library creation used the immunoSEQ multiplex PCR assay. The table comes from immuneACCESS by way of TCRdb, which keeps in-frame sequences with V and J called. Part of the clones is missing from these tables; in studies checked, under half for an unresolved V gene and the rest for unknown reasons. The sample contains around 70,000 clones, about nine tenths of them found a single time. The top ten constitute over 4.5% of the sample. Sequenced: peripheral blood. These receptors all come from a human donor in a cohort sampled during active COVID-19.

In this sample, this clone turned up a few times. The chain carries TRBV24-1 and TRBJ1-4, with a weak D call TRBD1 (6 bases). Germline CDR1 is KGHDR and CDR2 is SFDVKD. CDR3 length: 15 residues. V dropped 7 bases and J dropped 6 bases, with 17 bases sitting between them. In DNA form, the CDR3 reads TGTGCCACCAGGGGGGGGCGGAGGGGCCATGAAAAACTGTTTTTT. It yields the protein CATRGGRRGHEKLFF.

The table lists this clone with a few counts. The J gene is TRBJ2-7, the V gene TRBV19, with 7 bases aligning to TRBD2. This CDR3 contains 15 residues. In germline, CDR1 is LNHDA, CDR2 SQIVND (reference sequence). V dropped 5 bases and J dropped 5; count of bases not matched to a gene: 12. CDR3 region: CASSPLLRGGNEQYF. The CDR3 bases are TGTGCCAGTAGTCCCCTTTTGAGGGGAGGGAACGAGCAGTACTTC.

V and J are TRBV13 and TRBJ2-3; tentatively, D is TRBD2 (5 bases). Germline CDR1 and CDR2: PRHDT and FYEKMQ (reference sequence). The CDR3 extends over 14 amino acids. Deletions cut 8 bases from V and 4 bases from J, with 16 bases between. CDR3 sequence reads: CASRDSQASDTQYF. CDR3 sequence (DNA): TGTGCCAGCCGGGATTCCCAAGCTTCAGATACGCAGTATTTT. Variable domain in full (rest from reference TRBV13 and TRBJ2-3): AAGVIQSPRHLIKEKRETATLKCYPIPRHDTVYWYQQGPGQDPQFLISFYEKMQSDKGSIPDRFSAQQFSDYHSELNMSSLELGDSALYFCASRDSQASDTQYFGPGTRLTVL.

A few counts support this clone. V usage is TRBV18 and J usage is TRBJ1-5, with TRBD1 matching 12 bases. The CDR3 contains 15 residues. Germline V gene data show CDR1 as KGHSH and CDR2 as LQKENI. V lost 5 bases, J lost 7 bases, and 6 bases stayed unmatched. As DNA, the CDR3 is TGTGCCAGCTCAAGCGGGACAGGGGGCCGGCAGCCCCAGCATTTT. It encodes CASSSGTGGRQPQHF.

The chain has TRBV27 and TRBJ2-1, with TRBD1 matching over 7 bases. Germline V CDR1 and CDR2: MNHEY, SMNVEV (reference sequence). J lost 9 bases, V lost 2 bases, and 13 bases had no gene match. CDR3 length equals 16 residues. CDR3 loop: CASSLEGAVQRTEQFF. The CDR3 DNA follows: TGTGCCAGCAGTTTAGAGGGGGCCGTGCAACGTACTGAGCAGTTCTTC.

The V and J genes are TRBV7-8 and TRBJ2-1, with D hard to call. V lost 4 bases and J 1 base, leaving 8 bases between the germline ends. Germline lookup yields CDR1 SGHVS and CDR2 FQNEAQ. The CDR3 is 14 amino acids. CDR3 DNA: TGTGCCAGCAGCTCGATCAGGTCCTACAATGAGCAGTTCTTC. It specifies CASSSIRSYNEQFF.

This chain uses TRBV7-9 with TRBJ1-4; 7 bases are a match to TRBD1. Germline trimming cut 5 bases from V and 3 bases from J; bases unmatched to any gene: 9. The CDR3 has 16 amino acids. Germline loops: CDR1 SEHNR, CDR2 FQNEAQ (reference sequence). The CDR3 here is CASSTNSGGPNEKLFF. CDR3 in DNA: TGTGCCAGCAGCACCAACTCAGGGGGTCCTAATGAAAAACTGTTTTTT.

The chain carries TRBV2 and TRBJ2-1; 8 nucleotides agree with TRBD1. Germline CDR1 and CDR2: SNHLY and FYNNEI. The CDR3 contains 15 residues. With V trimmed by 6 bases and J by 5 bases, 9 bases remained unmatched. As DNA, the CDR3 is TGTGCCAGCAGCTTTGAGGACAGGGCTAACAATGAGCAGTTCTTC. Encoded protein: CASSFEDRANNEQFF. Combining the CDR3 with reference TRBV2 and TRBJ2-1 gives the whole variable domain EPEVTQTPSHQVTQMGQEVILRCVPISNHLYFYWYRQILGQKVEFLVSFYNNEISEKSEIFDDQFSVERPDGSNFTLKIRSTKLEDSAMYFCASSFEDRANNEQFFGPGTRLTVL.

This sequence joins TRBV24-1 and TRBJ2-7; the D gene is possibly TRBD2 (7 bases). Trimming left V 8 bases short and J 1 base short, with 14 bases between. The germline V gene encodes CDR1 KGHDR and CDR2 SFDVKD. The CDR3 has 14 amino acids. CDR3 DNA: TGTGCCACCATTAGGACAGCGGGGTCCTACGAGCAGTACTTC. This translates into CATIRTAGSYEQYF.

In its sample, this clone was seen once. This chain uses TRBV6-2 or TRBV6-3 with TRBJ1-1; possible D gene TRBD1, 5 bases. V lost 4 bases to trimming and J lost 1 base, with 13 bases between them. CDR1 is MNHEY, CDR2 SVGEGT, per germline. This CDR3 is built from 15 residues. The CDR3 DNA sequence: TGTGCCAGCAGTTCCCCTACAGGACCGAACACTGAAGCTTTCTTT. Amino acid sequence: CASSSPTGPNTEAFF.

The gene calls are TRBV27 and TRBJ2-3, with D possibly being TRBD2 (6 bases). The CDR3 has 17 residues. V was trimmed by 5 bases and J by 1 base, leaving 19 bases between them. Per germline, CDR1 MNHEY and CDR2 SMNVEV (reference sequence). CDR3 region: CASSPYLPGRGTDTQYF. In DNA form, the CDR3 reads TGTGCCAGCAGTCCCTACCTTCCCGGGAGAGGCACAGATACGCAGTATTTT.

The CDR3 nucleotides are TGTGCCAGCAGTTCCTCGGTGAGCTCTGGAAACACCATATATTTT. Amino acids: CASSSSVSSGNTIYF. The J gene is TRBJ1-3, the V gene TRBV6-5; no reliable D call. The germline CDR1 and CDR2 sequences are MNHEY and SVGAGI. This CDR3 region has 15 residues. The ends were cut back, 4 bases at V and 0 bases at J, with 10 bases in the middle.